A selection of T cell receptor beta chains follows, all from one sample in a study of T cell responses to AZD1222 COVID-19 vaccine. Sequenced by immunoSEQ multiplex PCR; TCRdb stores in-frame clones only, minus some. This table has about 150,000 clones, around 92% appearing once. The sequencing used peripheral blood, collected on day 0 of AZD1222 vaccination. Every receptor here comes from an adult in good health. Each CDR3 is given with its conserved first and last residue. The D gene is left open where the match is weak. Only part of the rows carry a size: once, few, many, or a class if the clone is expanded.

>TRBJ2-7|TRBD1|NA|TRBV10-3
CAISESGGQGYEQYF
TGTGCCATCAGTGAGTCAGGTGGACAGGGCTACGAGCAGTACTTC
>TRBJ1-2|NA|NA|TRBV7-3
CASSLTGGNPYGYTF
TGTGCCAGCAGCTTAACGGGGGGGAACCCCTATGGCTACACCTTC
>TRBJ2-7|NA|NA|TRBV6-1
CASSERGALYEQYF
TGTGCCAGCAGTGAGAGGGGTGCCCTCTACGAGCAGTACTTC
>TRBJ2-5|NA|NA|TRBV11-2
CASSFLGGGTQYF
TGTGCCAGCAGCTTTTTGGGTGGGGGGACCCAGTACTTC
>TRBJ2-5|TRBD1|NA|TRBV25-1
CASSGRDRGWETQYF
TGTGCCAGCAGTGGGAGGGACAGGGGGTGGGAGACCCAGTACTTC
>TRBJ2-3|TRBD2|NA|TRBV5-1
CASSLSSGRADTQYF
TGCGCCAGCAGCTTATCTAGCGGGAGAGCAGATACGCAGTATTTT
>TRBJ2-7|NA|NA|TRBV10-3
CAISEKGAYEQYF
TGTGCCATCAGTGAAAAGGGGGCCTACGAGCAGTACTTC
>TRBJ2-3|TRBD2|many|TRBV5-4
CASSLGLAGTDTQYF
TGTGCCAGCAGCTTGGGACTAGCGGGCACAGATACGCAGTATTTT
>TRBJ1-2|TRBD1|NA|TRBV7-2
CASSLSQDRGFPHTF
TGTGCCAGCAGCTTATCTCAGGACAGGGGGTTCCCCCACACCTTC
>TRBJ1-6|NA|NA|TRBV6-5
CASGNSPLHF
TGTGCCAGCGGGAATTCACCCCTCCACTTT
>TRBJ1-1|NA|NA|TRBV20-1
CSASRGVSYSGTEAFF
TGCAGTGCTAGTAGAGGGGTGTCCTACTCGGGGACTGAAGCTTTCTTT
>TRBJ2-1|NA|NA|TRBV7-2
CASSLASGYNEQFF
TGTGCCAGCAGCTTAGCTAGCGGCTACAATGAGCAGTTCTTC
>TRBJ1-5|TRBD1|once|TRBV7-8
CASSSSGTGRPQHF
TGTGCCAGCAGCTCTTCCGGGACAGGGAGACCCCAGCATTTT
>TRBJ2-7|NA|once|TRBV21-1
CASSKYAGTYEQYF
TGTGCCAGCAGCAAATACGCAGGGACCTACGAGCAGTACTTC
>TRBJ2-3|NA|NA|TRBV6-5
CASSFAYSTDTQYF
TGTGCCAGCAGTTTCGCCTACAGCACAGATACGCAGTATTTT
>TRBJ1-1|NA|NA|TRBV28
CASSSGRVISPEAFF
TGTGCCAGCAGTTCAGGGAGGGTAATAAGTCCTGAAGCTTTCTTT
>TRBJ1-6|NA|NA|TRBV7-3
CASSLGGRGNSPLHF
TGTGCCAGCAGCTTAGGGGGCAGGGGCAATTCACCCCTCCACTTT
>TRBJ2-3|NA|NA|TRBV5-5
CASSGGDRLVATQYF
TGTGCCAGCAGCGGGGGGGACAGGTTGGTCGCTACGCAGTATTTT
>TRBJ2-3|TRBD1|NA|TRBV19
CASSEGQVISDTQYF
TGTGCCAGTAGTGAGGGACAGGTAATTTCAGATACGCAGTATTTT
>TRBJ1-2|TRBD1|NA|TRBV19
CASSIGRGTGGYTF
TGTGCCAGTAGTATCGGCAGGGGGACCGGTGGCTACACCTTC
>TRBJ2-5|NA|NA|TRBV7-9
CASSLVSLGGTQYF
TGTGCCAGCAGCTTAGTTAGTCTTGGGGGGACCCAGTACTTC
>TRBJ1-5|NA|once|TRBV3-1/TRBV3-2
CASSQDWGGNQPQHF
TGTGCCAGCAGCCAAGACTGGGGAGGCAATCAGCCCCAGCATTTT
>TRBJ2-1|TRBD2|NA|TRBV27
CASSLAGLGPSNEQFF
TGTGCCAGCAGTTTGGCGGGACTAGGCCCAAGCAATGAGCAGTTCTTC
>TRBJ1-2|NA|NA|TRBV6-5
CASSTQNNYGYTF
TGTGCCAGCAGTACACAAAATAACTATGGCTACACCTTC
>TRBJ1-1|NA|NA|TRBV13
CASSGNNTEAFF
TGTGCCAGCAGCGGGAACAACACTGAAGCTTTCTTT
>TRBJ1-1|NA|NA|TRBV12-3/TRBV12-4
CASSLSGVYGAFF
TGTGCCAGCAGTTTAAGTGGGGTATACGGAGCTTTCTTT
>TRBJ1-2|TRBD1|NA|TRBV10-1
CASSSRDRGRPHF
TGCGCCAGCAGTAGCCGGGACAGGGGCCGCCCGCACTTC
>TRBJ2-3|TRBD2|once|TRBV19
CASSMRSASGGGDTQYF
TGTGCCAGTAGTATGCGCAGTGCGAGCGGGGGAGGGGATACGCAGTATTTT